This T cell receptor (beta chain) was obtained from a study of cytomegalovirus exposure and HLA in healthy donors. Regarding the study as a whole: Most observed TCR sequences were rare, whereas some public TCRs were detected in many donors. Researchers counted 150 to 200 TCR beta chains as cytomegalovirus-associated.

Although they were nominally healthy when sampled, donors likely had unrecorded immune exposures. This PCR relied on a set of 60 Vbeta primers and 13 Jbeta primers. The data were produced by immunoSEQ multiplex PCR, yet TCRdb's version contains in-frame clones alone and is incomplete. This table has about 170,000 clones, about 85% appearing once. The CDR3 contains 15 residues. Germline V gene sequence: CDR1 MNHEY, CDR2 SVGAGI. Unmatched junction bases numbered 2, after V lost 6 bases and J lost 0 bases. In regard to this clone: Its antigen is unidentified.

The genes are TRBV6-5 and TRBJ1-6; 7 bases are a match to TRBD1. This clonotype was obtained from a man aged 30 to 39 in good health and CMV-seropositive. Sequenced material: PBMCs. CDR3 in DNA: TGTGCCAGCAGATCAGGGGGCTCCTATAATTCACCCCTCCACTTT. As protein: CASRSGGSYNSPLHF.